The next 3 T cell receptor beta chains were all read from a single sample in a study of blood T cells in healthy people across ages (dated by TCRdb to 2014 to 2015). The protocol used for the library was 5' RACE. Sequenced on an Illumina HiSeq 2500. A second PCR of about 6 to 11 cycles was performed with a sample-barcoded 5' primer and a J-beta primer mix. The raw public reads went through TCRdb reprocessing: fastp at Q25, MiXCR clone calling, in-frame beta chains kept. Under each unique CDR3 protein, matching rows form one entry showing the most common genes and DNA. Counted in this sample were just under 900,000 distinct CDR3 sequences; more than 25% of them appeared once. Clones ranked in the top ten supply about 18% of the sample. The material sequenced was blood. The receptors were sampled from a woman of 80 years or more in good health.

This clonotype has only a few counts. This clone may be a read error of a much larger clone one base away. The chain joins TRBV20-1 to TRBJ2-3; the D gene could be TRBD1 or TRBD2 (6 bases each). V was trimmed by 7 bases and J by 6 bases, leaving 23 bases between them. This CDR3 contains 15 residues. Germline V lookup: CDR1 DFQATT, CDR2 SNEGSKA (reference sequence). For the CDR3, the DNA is TGCAGTGTCCCTCTCGGAGGGGGGCCCATGGATACGCAGTATTTT. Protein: CSVPLGGGPMDTQYF.

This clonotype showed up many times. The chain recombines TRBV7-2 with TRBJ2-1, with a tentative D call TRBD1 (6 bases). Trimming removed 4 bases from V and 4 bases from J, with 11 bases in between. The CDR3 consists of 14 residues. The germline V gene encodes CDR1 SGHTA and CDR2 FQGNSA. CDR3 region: CASSYPGQYNEQFF. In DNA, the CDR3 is TGTGCCAGCAGCTACCCTGGACAGTACAATGAGCAGTTCTTC.

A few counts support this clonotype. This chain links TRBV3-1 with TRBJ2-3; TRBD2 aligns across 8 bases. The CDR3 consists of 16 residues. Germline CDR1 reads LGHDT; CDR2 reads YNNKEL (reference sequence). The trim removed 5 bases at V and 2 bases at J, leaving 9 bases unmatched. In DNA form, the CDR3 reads TGTGCCAGCAGCAGGCGGGGGGCCACCTACACAGATACGCAGTATTTT. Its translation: CASSRRGATYTDTQYF.